This T cell receptor (beta chain) is drawn from a study of T cells after yellow fever vaccination. Findings and limits, study-wide: Overlap between CD4 and CD8 compartments was detected for a small share of clonotypes. Researchers cautioned that FACS-sorted repertoires could harbor abundant clonotypes contaminating from the bulk population. Most clones from primary vaccination were detected again post-booster (about 95% CD4, about 88% CD8).

This clonotype has ten or more counts. Its antigen is undetermined. The CDR3 runs 12 residues. V was clipped by 4 bases and J by 1 base, with 4 bases between them. Germline V gene data show CDR1 as SQVTM and CDR2 as ANQGSEA. Universal primer sites and UMIs were introduced during 5'RACE template-switching synthesis of TCR cDNA. TCRdb recomputed calls from the 5' RACE reads with MiXCR, one row per CDR3 protein. Of hundreds of thousands of distinct CDR3 sequences listed, roughly 8.7% are singletons. Specimen: PBMCs, collected on the day of the first yellow fever vaccination. The clonotype comes from a man younger than 35 who received the YFV17D yellow fever vaccine. The chain links TRBV29-1 to TRBJ2-2; no reliable D call. CDR3 amino acids: CSVVGNTGELFF. DNA of the CDR3: TGCAGCGTTGTGGGGAACACCGGGGAGCTGTTTTTT.